The 8 T cell receptor beta chains below were found in one sample sequenced in a study of identical twins. Each CDR3 protein is one row after TCRdb ran MiXCR on the 5' RACE reads. The table lists approximately 220,000 distinct CDR3 sequences, approximately 7.3% of them singletons. This sample also appeared in a second study, on yellow fever vaccine responses in identical twins.

The sample was CD8+ T cells sorted from blood. Receptors originate from a woman between 18 and 30 years old in good health.

There are many counts of this clonotype. J is TRBJ2-3 and V is TRBV27; TRBD2 matches at 8 bases. V shed 3 bases, J shed 5 bases, and the junction held 7 bases outside the gene matches. Germline V gene lookup returns CDR1 MNHEY and CDR2 SMNVEV (reference sequence). This CDR3 is built from 15 residues. The CDR3, as DNA: TGTGCCAGCAGTTTGGTCGGGAGGGCCGAAGATACGCAGTATTTT. Translation: CASSLVGRAEDTQYF.

The rearrangement uses TRBV29-1 and TRBJ2-7, with D hard to call. Trimming stripped 2 bases from V and 2 bases from J, with 13 bases between. The CDR3 spans 14 residues. Per the germline V gene, CDR1 is SQVTM and CDR2 is ANQGSEA. The CDR3 region has the DNA TGCAGCGTTGAAAAACGAACATCCACCTACGAGCAGTACTTC. Encoded protein: CSVEKRTSTYEQYF.

Points on this clonotype: A junction boundary mismatches the germline segment, possibly from a read error. V is TRBV4-2 and J is TRBJ2-3; 7 positions match TRBD2. The CDR3 runs to 14 residues. The germline gives CDR1 LGHNA, CDR2 YNFKEQ. Here the CDR3 reads CASSPGTITDTQCF. CDR3 sequence (DNA): TGTGCCAGCAGCCCTGGGACTATTACAGATACGCAGTGTTTT.

There are many counts of this clonotype. The V gene is TRBV15, the J gene TRBJ2-2; D is ambiguous. CDR3 length: 13 amino acids. Deletions cut 1 base from V and 3 bases from J, with 3 bases between. The germline V gene encodes CDR1 LNHNV and CDR2 YYDKDF (reference sequence). The CDR3 coding sequence is TGTGCCACCAGCAGAGTTGACACCGGGGAGCTGTTTTTT. This sequence encodes CATSRVDTGELFF.

A few counts support this clonotype. This chain joins TRBV25-1 and TRBJ1-5; 7 bases line up with TRBD1. V lost 9 bases and J lost 6; bases outside the gene matches: 11. The length of the CDR3 is 14 residues. Looked up from germline, CDR1 is MGHDK and CDR2 is SYGVNS. The CDR3 coding sequence is TGTGCCAGTAGAGGGGACAGTTTGTCTCAGCCCCAGCATTTT. Protein product: CASRGDSLSQPQHF.

In this sample, this clonotype turned up a few times. The J gene is TRBJ2-7, the V gene TRBV29-1, with unresolved D. The CDR3 extends over 13 amino acids. The ends were cut back, 6 bases at V and 0 bases at J, with 12 bases in the middle. Germline CDR1 reads SQVTM; CDR2 reads ANQGSEA. CDR3 in amino acids: CSVETYRSYEQYF. The CDR3 DNA follows: TGCAGCGTGGAGACATACCGCTCCTACGAGCAGTACTTC.

This clonotype showed up many times. The chain combines TRBV28 with TRBJ2-5; TRBD2 aligns across 11 bases. Trimming cost V 3 bases and J 0 bases; bases outside gene matches: 9. The germline gives CDR1 MDHEN, CDR2 SYDVKM. The CDR3 is made up of 18 amino acids. This CDR3 is CASSFRLAGGRDQETQYF. CDR3 nucleotides: TGTGCCAGCAGTTTCAGATTAGCGGGAGGGCGAGACCAAGAGACCCAGTACTTC.

The sample holds many counts of this clonotype. The genes are TRBV9 and TRBJ2-3; a weak D match, TRBD2 (6 bases). V was pared by 0 bases and J by 5 bases, with 10 bases between. Germline assignment: CDR1 SGDLS and CDR2 YYNGEE. This CDR3 region has 14 residues. CDR3 amino acids: CASSVAGVRDTQYF. The CDR3 DNA is TGTGCCAGCAGCGTAGCGGGAGTACGAGATACGCAGTATTTT.